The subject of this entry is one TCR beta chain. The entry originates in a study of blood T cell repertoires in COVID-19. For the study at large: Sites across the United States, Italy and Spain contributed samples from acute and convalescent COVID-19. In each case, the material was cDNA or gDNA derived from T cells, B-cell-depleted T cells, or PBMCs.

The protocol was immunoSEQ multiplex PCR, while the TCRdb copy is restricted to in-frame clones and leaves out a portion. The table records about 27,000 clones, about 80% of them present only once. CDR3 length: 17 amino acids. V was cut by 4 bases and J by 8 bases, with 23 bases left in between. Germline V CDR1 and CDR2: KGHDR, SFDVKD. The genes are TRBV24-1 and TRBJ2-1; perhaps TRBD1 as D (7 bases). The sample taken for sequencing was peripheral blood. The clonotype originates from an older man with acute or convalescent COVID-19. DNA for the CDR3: TGTGCCACCAGTGACCCCGCTGTCAGGGGGGACCTTGATGAGCAGTTCTTC. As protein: CATSDPAVRGDLDEQFF.